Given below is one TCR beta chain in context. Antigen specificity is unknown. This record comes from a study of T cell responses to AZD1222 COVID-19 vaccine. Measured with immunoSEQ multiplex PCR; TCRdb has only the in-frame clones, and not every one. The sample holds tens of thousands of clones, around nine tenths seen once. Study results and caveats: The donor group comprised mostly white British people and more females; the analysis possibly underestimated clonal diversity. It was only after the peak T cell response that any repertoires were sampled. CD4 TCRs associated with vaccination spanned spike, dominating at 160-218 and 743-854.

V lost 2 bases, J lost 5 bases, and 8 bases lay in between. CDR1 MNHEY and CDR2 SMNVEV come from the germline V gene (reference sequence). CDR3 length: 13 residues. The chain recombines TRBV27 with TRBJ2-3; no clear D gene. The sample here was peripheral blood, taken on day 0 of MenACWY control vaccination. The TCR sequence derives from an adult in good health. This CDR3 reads CASSLVSGDTQYF. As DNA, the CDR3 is TGTGCCAGCAGTTTAGTTTCGGGAGATACGCAGTATTTT.